This T cell receptor beta chain derives from a study of OX40 agonist ivuxolimab in advanced cancers. Libraries were prepared by immunoSEQ multiplex PCR; TCRdb keeps only in-frame clonotypes and omits some of them. The profile shows tens of thousands of clones, 75% to 80% of them singletons. Trimming stripped 5 bases from V and 8 bases from J, with 13 bases between. Germline-derived CDR1 and CDR2 are LNHDA and SQIVND (reference sequence). The CDR3 runs 13 residues. V usage is TRBV19 and J usage is TRBJ2-1; D gene uncertain. This specimen was CD4+ or CD8+ T cells sorted from blood, taken in a trial of the OX40 agonist ivuxolimab. The sequence derives from an adult with an advanced solid tumor such as melanoma, head and neck, liver or kidney cancer. In DNA form, the CDR3 reads TGTGCCAGTAGTCCCACTGGTGACTATGAGCAGTTCTTC. Translation: CASSPTGDYEQFF. The whole variable domain, remainder taken from reference TRBV19 and TRBJ2-1, is DGGITQSPKYLFRKEGQNVTLSCEQNLNHDAMYWYRQDPGQGLRLIYYSQIVNDFQKGDIAEGYSVSREKKESFPLTVTSAQKNPTAFYLCASSPTGDYEQFFGPGTRLTVL.